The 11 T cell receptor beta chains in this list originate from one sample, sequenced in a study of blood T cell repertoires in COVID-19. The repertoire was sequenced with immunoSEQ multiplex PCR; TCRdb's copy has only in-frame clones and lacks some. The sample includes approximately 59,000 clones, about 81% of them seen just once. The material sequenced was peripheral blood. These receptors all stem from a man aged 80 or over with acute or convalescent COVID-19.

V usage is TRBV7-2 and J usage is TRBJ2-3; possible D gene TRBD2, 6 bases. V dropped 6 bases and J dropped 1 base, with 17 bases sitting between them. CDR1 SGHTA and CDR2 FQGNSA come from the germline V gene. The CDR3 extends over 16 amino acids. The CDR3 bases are TGTGCCAGCAGATTAAGCGGGTGGGGGGGCACAGATACGCAGTATTTT. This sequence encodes CASRLSGWGGTDTQYF.

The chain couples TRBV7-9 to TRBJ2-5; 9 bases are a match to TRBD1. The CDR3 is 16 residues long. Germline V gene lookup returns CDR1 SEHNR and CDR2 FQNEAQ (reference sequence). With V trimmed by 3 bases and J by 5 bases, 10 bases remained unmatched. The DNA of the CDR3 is TGTGCCAGCAGCTTTCAGCTGACAGGGGGAGTGGAGACCCAGTACTTC. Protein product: CASSFQLTGGVETQYF. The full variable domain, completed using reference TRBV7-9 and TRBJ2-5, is DTGVSQNPRHKITKRGQNVTFRCDPISEHNRLYWYRQTLGQGPEFLTYFQNEAQLEKSRLLSDRFSAERPKGSFSTLEIQRTEQGDSAMYLCASSFQLTGGVETQYFGPGTRLLVL.

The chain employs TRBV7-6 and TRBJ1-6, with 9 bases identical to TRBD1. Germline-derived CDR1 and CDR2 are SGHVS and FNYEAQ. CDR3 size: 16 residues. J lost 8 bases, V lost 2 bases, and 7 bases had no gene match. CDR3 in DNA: TGTGCCAGCAGCTTAACCCCGGGACAGGGTGATTCACCCCTCCACTTT. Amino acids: CASSLTPGQGDSPLHF. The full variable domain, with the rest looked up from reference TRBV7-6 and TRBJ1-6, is GAGVSQSPRYKVTKRGQDVALRCDPISGHVSLYWYRQALGQGPEFLTYFNYEAQQDKSGLPNDRFSAERPEGSISTLTIQRTEQRDSAMYRCASSLTPGQGDSPLHFGNGTRLTVT.

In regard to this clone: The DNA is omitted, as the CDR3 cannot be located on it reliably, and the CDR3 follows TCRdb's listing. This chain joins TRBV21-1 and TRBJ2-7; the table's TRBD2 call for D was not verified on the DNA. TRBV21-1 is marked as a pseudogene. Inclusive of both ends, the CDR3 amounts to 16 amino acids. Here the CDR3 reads CASSKVGSGSEYEQYF.

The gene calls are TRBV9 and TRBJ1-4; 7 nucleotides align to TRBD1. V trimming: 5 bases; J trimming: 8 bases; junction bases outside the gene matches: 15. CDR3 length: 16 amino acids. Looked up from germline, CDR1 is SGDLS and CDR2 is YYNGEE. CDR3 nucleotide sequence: TGTGCCAGCAGTAAAACGACAGGGAGCGTAGGGGAAAAACTGTTTTTT. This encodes CASSKTTGSVGEKLFF.

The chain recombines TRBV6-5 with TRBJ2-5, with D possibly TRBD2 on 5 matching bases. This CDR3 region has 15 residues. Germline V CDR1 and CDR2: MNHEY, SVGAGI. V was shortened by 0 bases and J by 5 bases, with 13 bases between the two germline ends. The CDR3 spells CASSYSLASRETQYF. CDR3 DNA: TGTGCCAGCAGTTACTCGTTGGCTAGCCGGGAGACCCAGTACTTC.

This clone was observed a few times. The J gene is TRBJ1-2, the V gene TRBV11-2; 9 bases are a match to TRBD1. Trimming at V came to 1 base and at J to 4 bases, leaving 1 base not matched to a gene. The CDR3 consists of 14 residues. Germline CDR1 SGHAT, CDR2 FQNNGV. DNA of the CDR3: TGTGCCAGCAGCTTAGGGACAGGGGCCTATGGCTACACCTTC. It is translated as CASSLGTGAYGYTF.

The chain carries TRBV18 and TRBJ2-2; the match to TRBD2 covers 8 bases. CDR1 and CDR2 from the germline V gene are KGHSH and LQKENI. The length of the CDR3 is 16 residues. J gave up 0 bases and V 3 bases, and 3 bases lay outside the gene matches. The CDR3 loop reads CASSPLAGSNTGELFF. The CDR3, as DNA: TGTGCCAGCTCACCCTTAGCGGGATCGAACACCGGGGAGCTGTTTTTT.

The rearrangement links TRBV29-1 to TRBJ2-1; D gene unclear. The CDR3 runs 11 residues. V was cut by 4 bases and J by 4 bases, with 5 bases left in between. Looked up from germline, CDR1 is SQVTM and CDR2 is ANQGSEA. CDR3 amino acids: CSVAQYNEQFF. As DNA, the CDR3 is TGCAGCGTTGCCCAGTACAATGAGCAGTTCTTC.

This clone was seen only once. The chain's CDR3 is CASSAQQGNTGELFF. The CDR3 nucleotides read TGCGCCAGCAGCGCACAACAGGGGAACACCGGGGAGCTGTTTTTT. The genes are TRBV5-1 and TRBJ2-2; D may be TRBD1 (6 bases). CDR3 length equals 15 residues. V shed 4 bases and J shed 1 base, with 11 bases lying between them. Germline CDR1 reads SGHRS; CDR2 reads YFSETQ.

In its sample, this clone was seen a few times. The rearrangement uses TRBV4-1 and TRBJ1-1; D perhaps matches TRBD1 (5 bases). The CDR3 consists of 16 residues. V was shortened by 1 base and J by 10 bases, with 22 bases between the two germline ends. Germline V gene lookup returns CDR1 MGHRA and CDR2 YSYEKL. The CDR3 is CASSQVGGPKVLGAFF. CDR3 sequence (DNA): TGCGCCAGCAGCCAAGTGGGGGGACCGAAGGTCCTCGGAGCTTTCTTT.